Included here is one TCR beta chain sequence, with context. This record comes from a study of blood T cell repertoires in COVID-19. Generated by immunoSEQ multiplex PCR, the TCRdb table keeps only in-frame clones and is missing some. The sample lists fewer than 95,000 clones, about nine tenths occurring once. V lost 2 bases, J lost 5 bases, and 8 bases stayed unmatched. The CDR3 runs to 16 residues. CDR1 is SEHNR and CDR2 is FQNEAQ in the germline V gene (reference sequence). Sequencing used peripheral blood. The TCR comes from a woman over 75 with acute or convalescent COVID-19. This chain uses TRBV7-9 with TRBJ2-5; TRBD2 aligns across 10 bases. This CDR3 reads CASSLSAGGPSETQYF. The CDR3 DNA follows: TGTGCCAGCAGCTTATCAGCGGGGGGGCCTTCCGAGACCCAGTACTTC.